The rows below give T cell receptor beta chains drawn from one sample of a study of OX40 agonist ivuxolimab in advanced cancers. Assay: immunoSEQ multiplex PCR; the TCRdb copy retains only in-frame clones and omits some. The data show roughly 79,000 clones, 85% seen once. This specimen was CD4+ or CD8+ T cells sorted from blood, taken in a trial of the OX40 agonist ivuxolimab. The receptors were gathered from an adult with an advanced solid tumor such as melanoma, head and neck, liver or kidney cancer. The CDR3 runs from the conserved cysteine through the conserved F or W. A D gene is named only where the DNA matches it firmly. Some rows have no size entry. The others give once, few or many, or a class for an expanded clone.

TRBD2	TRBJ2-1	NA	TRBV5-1	CASSLGTSGTNEQFF	TGCGCCAGCAGCTTGGGGACTAGCGGAACAAATGAGCAGTTCTTC
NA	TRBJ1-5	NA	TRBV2	CASSVESNQPQHF	TGTGCCAGCAGTGTGGAGAGCAATCAGCCCCAGCATTTT
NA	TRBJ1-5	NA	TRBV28	CASSWQGNQPQHF	TGTGCCAGCAGTTGGCAGGGCAATCAGCCCCAGCATTTT
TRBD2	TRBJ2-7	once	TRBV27	CASGRVAGGFGNEQYF	TGTGCCAGCGGTAGAGTAGCGGGAGGATTTGGCAACGAGCAGTACTTC
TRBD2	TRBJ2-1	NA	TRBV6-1	CASSEVLAGGVNEQFF	TGTGCCAGCAGTGAAGTACTAGCGGGAGGTGTAAATGAGCAGTTCTTC
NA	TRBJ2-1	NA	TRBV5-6	CASSLLTSSSYNEQFF	TGTGCCAGCAGCCTCCTCACTTCTAGCTCCTACAATGAGCAGTTCTTC
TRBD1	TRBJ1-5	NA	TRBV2	CASSQDRGGGQPQHF	TGTGCCAGCAGTCAGGACAGGGGAGGCGGTCAGCCCCAGCATTTT
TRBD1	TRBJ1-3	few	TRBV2	CASSQGGRLIGNTIYF	TGTGCCAGCAGCCAAGGGGGCAGGTTGATTGGAAACACCATATATTTT
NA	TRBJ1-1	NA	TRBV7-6	CASSLAVDTEAFF	TGTGCCAGCAGCTTAGCTGTCGACACTGAAGCTTTCTTT
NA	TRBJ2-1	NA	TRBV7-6	CASSLVSGGDYNEQFF	TGTGCCAGCAGCTTAGTCTCTGGCGGAGATTACAATGAGCAGTTCTTC
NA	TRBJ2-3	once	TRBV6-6	CASRPSTDTQYF	TGTGCCAGCAGGCCTAGCACAGATACGCAGTATTTT
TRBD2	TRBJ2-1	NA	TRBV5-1	CATRQREPNGSYNEQFF	TGCGCCACAAGACAGCGGGAGCCCAATGGCTCCTACAATGAGCAGTTCTTC
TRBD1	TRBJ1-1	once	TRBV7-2	CASSPGQTLNTEAFF	TGTGCCAGCAGCCCGGGACAGACCCTGAACACTGAAGCTTTCTTT
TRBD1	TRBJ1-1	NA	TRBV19	CASTPRTGTTEAFF	TGTGCCAGTACCCCCAGGACAGGGACAACTGAAGCTTTCTTT
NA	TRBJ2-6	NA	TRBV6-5	CASSSWASVLTF	TGTGCCAGCAGTTCCTGGGCCAGCGTCCTGACTTTC
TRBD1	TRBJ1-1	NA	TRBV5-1	CASSLSQGALGNTEAFF	TGCGCCAGCAGCTTGTCGCAGGGGGCGCTTGGGAACACTGAAGCTTTCTTT
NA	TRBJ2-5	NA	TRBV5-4	CASTWAGGQETQYF	TGTGCCAGCACTTGGGCAGGGGGGCAAGAGACCCAGTACTTC
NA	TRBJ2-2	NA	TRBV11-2	CASSLVVGELFF	TGTGCCAGCAGCTTAGTTGTCGGGGAGCTGTTTTTT
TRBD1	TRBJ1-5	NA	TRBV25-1	CASRQGPNQPQHF	TGTGCCAGCCGACAGGGGCCGAATCAGCCCCAGCATTTT
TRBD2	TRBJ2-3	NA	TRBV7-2	CASSPVAGSTDTQYF	TGTGCCAGCAGCCCCGTAGCGGGATCCACAGATACGCAGTATTTT
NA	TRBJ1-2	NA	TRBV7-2	CASSLGAYANYGYTF	TGTGCCAGCAGCTTAGGGGCATACGCTAACTATGGCTACACCTTC
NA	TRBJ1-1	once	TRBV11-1	CASSELDRPGNTEAFF	TGTGCCAGCAGCGAACTCGACCGACCGGGGAACACTGAAGCTTTCTTT
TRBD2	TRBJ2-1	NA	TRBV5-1	CASSLRLAGGLSEQFF	TGCGCCAGCAGCTTGAGATTAGCGGGAGGGCTAAGTGAGCAGTTCTTC
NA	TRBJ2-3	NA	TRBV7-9	CASSFERTLNTQYF	TGTGCCAGCAGCTTTGAAAGGACATTGAATACGCAGTATTTT
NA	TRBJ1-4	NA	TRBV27	CASSLQLGFHNEKLFF	TGTGCCAGCAGTTTACAGCTCGGGTTCCATAATGAAAAACTGTTTTTT
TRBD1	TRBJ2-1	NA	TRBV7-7	CASSPGTGGEQFF	TGTGCTAGCAGCCCCGGGACAGGCGGTGAGCAGTTCTTC
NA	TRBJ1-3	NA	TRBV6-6	CASSTTGSTIYF	TGTGCCAGCAGTACCACAGGGAGCACCATATATTTT
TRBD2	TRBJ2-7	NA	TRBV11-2	CASSAGTSYEQYF	TGTGCCAGCAGCGCCGGGACTAGCTACGAGCAGTACTTC
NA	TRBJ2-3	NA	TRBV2	CASSEFGAGRTDTQYF	TGTGCCAGCAGTGAATTTGGGGCGGGAAGGACAGATACGCAGTATTTT
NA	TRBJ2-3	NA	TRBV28	CASSSYNPISSTDTQYF	TGTGCCAGCAGTTCTTATAATCCGATCTCCAGCACAGATACGCAGTATTTT
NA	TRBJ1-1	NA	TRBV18	CASSRYGQNTEAFF	TGTGCCAGCTCACGCTACGGACAGAACACTGAAGCTTTCTTT
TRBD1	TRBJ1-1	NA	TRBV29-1	CSVGQGGTEAFF	TGCAGCGTTGGACAGGGGGGAACTGAAGCTTTCTTT
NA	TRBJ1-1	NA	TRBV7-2	CASSLGWDPPSAFF	TGTGCCAGCAGCTTAGGATGGGACCCCCCGTCAGCTTTCTTT
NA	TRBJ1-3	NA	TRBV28	CASSLPGTGNTIYF	TGTGCCAGCAGTTTACCGGGAACCGGAAACACCATATATTTT
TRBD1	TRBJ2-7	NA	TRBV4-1	CASSQGTGIYEQYF	TGCGCCAGCAGCCAGGGGACAGGGATATACGAGCAGTACTTC
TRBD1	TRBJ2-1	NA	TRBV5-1	CASSLVGQGAANEQFF	TGCGCCAGCAGCTTGGTGGGGCAGGGGGCAGCGAATGAGCAGTTCTTC
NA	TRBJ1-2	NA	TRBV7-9	CASSLDSTRGYTF	TGTGCCAGCAGCTTAGATTCAACCCGAGGCTACACCTTC
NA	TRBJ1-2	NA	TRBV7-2	CASSLAQSYGYTF	TGTGCCAGCAGCTTAGCACAGTCCTATGGCTACACCTTC
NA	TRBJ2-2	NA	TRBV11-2	CASSLWGRTGELFF	TGTGCCAGCAGCTTATGGGGTCGCACCGGGGAGCTGTTTTTT
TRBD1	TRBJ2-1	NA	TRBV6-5	CATLRPGTGEYRQFF	TGTGCCACCCTCCGCCCCGGGACAGGGGAGTATAGGCAGTTCTTC
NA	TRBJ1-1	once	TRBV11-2	CASSLGPGNTEAFF	TGTGCCAGCAGCTTAGGCCCAGGAAACACTGAAGCTTTCTTT
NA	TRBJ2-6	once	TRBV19	CASSINRFGANVLTF	TGTGCCAGTAGTATAAACAGATTTGGGGCCAACGTCCTGACTTTC